A single sample is the source of the 32 T cell receptor beta chains below, sequenced in a study of OX40 agonist ivuxolimab in advanced cancers. Clones were read by immunoSEQ multiplex PCR, and TCRdb kept only the in-frame ones, dropping some. The data contain roughly 70,000 clones, 85% of them seen just once; the ten biggest clones take up roughly 4%. The sequenced sample was CD4+ or CD8+ T cells sorted from blood, obtained in a trial of the OX40 agonist ivuxolimab. The receptors were gathered from an adult with an advanced solid tumor such as melanoma, head and neck, liver or kidney cancer.

The rearrangement joins TRBV4-2 to TRBJ2-1; D is possibly TRBD1 or TRBD2 (6 bases each). This CDR3 contains 17 residues. Trimming removed 3 bases at V and 0 bases at J, with 15 bases between. Germline V gene lookup returns CDR1 LGHNA and CDR2 YNFKEQ. The CDR3 DNA reads as TGTGCCAGCAGCCAGGTCGGGGGCCTCCCCTCCTACAATGAGCAGTTCTTC. Translation: CASSQVGGLPSYNEQFF.

CDR3 in amino acids: CASSLGGRDTQYF. CDR3 DNA sequence: TGTGCCAGCAGCCTGGGAGGGCGGGATACGCAGTATTTT. V gene TRBV6-1 combines with J gene TRBJ2-3; 7 nucleotides align to TRBD2. V lost 6 bases and J lost 6; bases outside the gene matches: 6. Germline-derived CDR1 and CDR2 are MNHNS and SASEGT. This CDR3 has 13 amino acids.

V gene TRBV19 combines with J gene TRBJ2-2; D perhaps matches TRBD2 (6 bases). The CDR3 runs 15 residues. CDR1 is LNHDA, CDR2 SQIVND, per germline (reference sequence). The ends were cut back, 0 bases at V and 6 bases at J, with 11 bases in the middle. The CDR3: CASSIDRTGAGELFF. The CDR3 coding sequence is TGTGCCAGTAGTATAGATCGTACGGGGGCCGGGGAGCTGTTTTTT.

This chain uses TRBV27 with TRBJ1-4; TRBD1 agrees at 9 bases. CDR1 and CDR2 from the germline V gene are MNHEY and SMNVEV (reference sequence). The CDR3 sequence is 15 residues long. V was clipped by 5 bases and J by 5 bases; unmatched bases: 6. The CDR3 DNA sequence: TGTGCCAGCAGTCCATCGGGACAGGGAAATGAAAAACTGTTTTTT. It encodes CASSPSGQGNEKLFF.

The chain's CDR3 is CASSQRETRGDTQYF. In DNA, the CDR3 is TGCGCCAGCAGCCAGCGGGAGACCCGGGGAGATACGCAGTATTTT. V usage is TRBV5-1 and J usage is TRBJ2-3, with 8 nucleotides matching TRBD2. Germline V gene data show CDR1 as SGHRS and CDR2 as YFSETQ. V trimming: 4 bases; J trimming: 5 bases; junction bases outside the gene matches: 9. The CDR3 consists of 15 residues. Using reference TRBV5-1 and TRBJ2-3 for the parts outside the CDR3, the full variable domain is KAGVTQTPRYLIKTRGQQVTLSCSPISGHRSVSWYQQTPGQGLQFLFEYFSETQRNKGNFPGRFSGRQFSNSRSEMNVSTLELGDSALYLCASSQRETRGDTQYFGPGTRLTVL.

V is TRBV7-9 and J is TRBJ1-6, with D hard to call. Germline assignment: CDR1 SEHNR and CDR2 FQNEAQ (reference sequence). V was shortened by 5 bases and J by 8 bases, with 10 bases between the two germline ends. The CDR3 is 13 amino acids. The CDR3 DNA follows: TGTGCCAGCAGCACCCACGCGGATTCACCCCTCCACTTT. Protein sequence: CASSTHADSPLHF.

The genes are TRBV9 and TRBJ1-5; 7 nucleotides line up with TRBD1. The CDR3 loop spans 15 amino acids. CDR1 SGDLS and CDR2 YYNGEE come from the germline V gene. V trimming: 3 bases; J trimming: 0 bases; junction bases outside the gene matches: 3. In nucleotides, the CDR3 is TGTGCCAGCAGCGCGGGACAGTCTAGCAATCAGCCCCAGCATTTT. The encoded protein is CASSAGQSSNQPQHF.

V and J are TRBV9 and TRBJ2-7; 10 nucleotides line up with TRBD1. Looked up from germline, CDR1 is SGDLS and CDR2 is YYNGEE. This CDR3 region has 14 residues. V shed 4 bases, J shed 2 bases, and the junction held 3 bases outside the gene matches. This chain's CDR3 is CASSTGQGAYEQYF. In nucleotides, the CDR3 is TGTGCCAGCAGCACCGGACAGGGGGCCTACGAGCAGTACTTC.

The chain uses TRBV5-1 and TRBJ2-3, with D perhaps TRBD2 (6 bases). CDR1 is SGHRS, CDR2 YFSETQ, per germline. The ends were cut back, 9 bases at V and 1 base at J, with 15 bases in the middle. This CDR3 is built from 14 residues. CDR3 bases: TGCGCCACCTCCCCCGGGGGAGGCACAGATACGCAGTATTTT. Protein: CATSPGGGTDTQYF.

This clone was seen only a few times. The chain employs TRBV27 and TRBJ2-5; no reliable D call. V dropped 1 base and J dropped 3 bases, with 9 bases sitting between them. The CDR3 loop spans 14 amino acids. CDR1 and CDR2 (germline): MNHEY, SMNVEV (reference sequence). The CDR3 sequence is CASSLLPKEETQYF. For the CDR3, the DNA is TGTGCCAGCAGTTTATTACCGAAGGAAGAGACCCAGTACTTC.

This clone occurred a few times. This chain connects TRBV21-1 to TRBJ2-3; whether TRBD1, the table's D call, matches the DNA was not checked. TRBV21-1 is a recognized pseudogene. CDR3 length equals 16 residues. The CDR3 loop reads CASSSPRTGKADTQYF. CDR3 nucleotides: TGTGCCAGCAGCTCCCCTCGGACAGGGAAAGCAGATACGCAGTATTTT.

The rearrangement joins TRBV19 to TRBJ2-7; 9 nucleotides align to TRBD2. This CDR3 spans 16 amino acids. From germline, CDR1 is LNHDA and CDR2 SQIVND (reference sequence). J gave up 5 bases and V 7 bases, and 15 bases lay outside the gene matches. The DNA of the CDR3 is TGTGCCAGTAAGCGCCTAGCGGGATTTGGAATGGACGAGCAGTACTTC. It translates to CASKRLAGFGMDEQYF.

V is TRBV6-5 and J is TRBJ2-3, with 7 bases aligning to TRBD1. Germline CDR1 is MNHEY and CDR2 is SVGAGI. J lost 9 bases, V lost 1 base, and 4 bases had no gene match. The CDR3 is 13 residues long. The CDR3 sequence is CASSYYAQGTQYF. The CDR3 DNA sequence: TGTGCCAGCAGTTACTATGCACAGGGGACGCAGTATTTT.

This CDR3 is CASTRQAGTGSGELFF. DNA of the CDR3: TGTGCCAGCACCCGACAGGCGGGGACAGGGAGCGGGGAGCTGTTTTTT. V is TRBV11-2 and J is TRBJ2-2, with 9 bases that match TRBD1. The CDR3 runs 16 residues. Germline V gene lookup returns CDR1 SGHAT and CDR2 FQNNGV. V was clipped by 7 bases and J by 7 bases; unmatched bases: 13. Variable domain in full (rest from reference TRBV11-2 and TRBJ2-2): EAGVAQSPRYKIIEKRQSVAFWCNPISGHATLYWYQQILGQGPKLLIQFQNNGVVDDSQLPKDRFSAERLKGVDSTLKIQPAKLEDSAVYLCASTRQAGTGSGELFFGEGSRLTVL.

This chain connects TRBV5-4 to TRBJ1-1; D perhaps matches TRBD1 (6 bases). Germline V gene sequence: CDR1 SGHNT, CDR2 YYREEE (reference sequence). Trimming shortened V by 2 bases and J by 8 bases, and 13 bases separated the two germline ends. This CDR3 comprises 13 residues. For the CDR3, the DNA is TGTGCCAGCAGCTTCCAGGGCGGGACAGAAGCTTTCTTT. This codes for CASSFQGGTEAFF.

The CDR3: CASSPGILGQPQHF. The CDR3 DNA reads TGTGCCAGCAGCCCGGGGATTCTGGGTCAGCCCCAGCATTTT. The chain combines TRBV25-1 with TRBJ1-5; no definite D call. Germline assignment: CDR1 MGHDK and CDR2 SYGVNS. Trimming pared 6 bases from V and 6 bases from J, leaving 15 bases between. The CDR3 extends over 14 amino acids. The full variable domain, completed using reference TRBV25-1 and TRBJ1-5, is EADIYQTPRYLVIGTGKKITLECSQTMGHDKMYWYQQDPGMELHLIHYSYGVNSTEKGDLSSESTVSRIRTEHFPLTLESARPSHTSQYLCASSPGILGQPQHFGDGTRLSIL.

This clone showed up just a few times. The chain is built from TRBV5-4 and TRBJ2-5; possible D gene TRBD2, 6 bases. Trimming shortened V by 4 bases and J by 2 bases, and 12 bases separated the two germline ends. CDR1 is SGHNT, CDR2 YYREEE, per germline (reference sequence). This CDR3 has 14 amino acids. CDR3 coding DNA: TGTGCCAGCAGCCTGGGCGGGGCACAAGAGACCCAGTACTTC. This encodes CASSLGGAQETQYF.

This chain links TRBV11-2 with TRBJ2-7; D perhaps matches TRBD2 (7 bases). CDR1 is SGHAT and CDR2 is FQNNGV in the germline V gene. The CDR3 runs to 16 residues. Deletions cut 5 bases from V and 3 bases from J, with 20 bases between. In nucleotides, the CDR3 is TGTGCCAGCAGCGTGGGGAGGGGGGACTGGGGCTACGAGCAGTACTTC. This codes for CASSVGRGDWGYEQYF.

The rearrangement joins TRBV30 to TRBJ2-7, with D perhaps TRBD1 or TRBD2 (6 bases each). Deletions cut 3 bases from V and 0 bases from J, with 9 bases between. There are 13 residues in the CDR3. Germline V gene data show CDR1 as GTSNPN and CDR2 as SVGIG (reference sequence). CDR3 protein: CAWRGGLSYEQYF. The CDR3 region has the DNA TGTGCCTGGAGAGGGGGGCTCTCCTACGAGCAGTACTTC. Complete variable domain (other parts from reference TRBV30 and TRBJ2-7): SQTIHQWPATLVQPVGSPLSLECTVEGTSNPNLYWYRQAAGRGLQLLFYSVGIGQISSEVPQNLSASRPQDRQFILSSKKLLLSDSGFYLCAWRGGLSYEQYFGPGTRLTVT.

This clone appeared once. This chain links TRBV5-1 with TRBJ1-1; D unclear. CDR3 length equals 14 residues. V was pared by 0 bases and J by 1 base, with 7 bases between. Germline V gives CDR1 SGHRS, CDR2 YFSETQ. The CDR3 sequence is CASSLVSKNTEAFF. In DNA, the CDR3 is TGCGCCAGCAGCTTGGTTAGTAAGAACACTGAAGCTTTCTTT. The whole variable domain, remainder taken from reference TRBV5-1 and TRBJ1-1, is KAGVTQTPRYLIKTRGQQVTLSCSPISGHRSVSWYQQTPGQGLQFLFEYFSETQRNKGNFPGRFSGRQFSNSRSEMNVSTLELGDSALYLCASSLVSKNTEAFFGQGTRLTVV.

V is TRBV30 and J is TRBJ2-1; 8 bases map to TRBD1. Germline CDR1 and CDR2: GTSNPN and SVGIG (reference sequence). The J segment lost 10 bases and the V segment lost 5 bases, leaving 7 bases of the junction unmatched. The CDR3 is 12 amino acids. CDR3 loop: CAWGDRPREQFF. CDR3 DNA: TGTGCCTGGGGGGACAGGCCTCGAGAGCAGTTCTTC.

The DNA for the CDR3 is TGTGCCAGCAGCTTGCGACAGGTCACCGGGGAGCTGTTTTTT. This gives the protein CASSLRQVTGELFF. V is TRBV5-6 and J is TRBJ2-2, with D maybe TRBD1 (6 bases). The V gene's germline CDR1 is SGHDT and CDR2 YYEEEE. The V gene lost 1 base and the J gene lost 4 bases, with 8 bases spanning the gap. This CDR3 region has 14 residues.

The gene calls are TRBV11-2 and TRBJ2-5; TRBD1 aligns across 9 bases. The CDR3 extends over 14 amino acids. V lost 4 bases and J lost 5; bases outside the gene matches: 5. Per germline, CDR1 SGHAT and CDR2 FQNNGV. CDR3 in amino acids: CASSSGQGYETQYF. CDR3 DNA sequence: TGTGCCAGCAGCTCGGGACAGGGTTACGAGACCCAGTACTTC.

The V and J genes are TRBV7-2 and TRBJ1-1; no reliable D call. The germline V and J ends were trimmed by 1 base and 5 bases, with 11 bases remaining between them. This CDR3 is built from 14 residues. Germline V CDR1 and CDR2: SGHTA, FQGNSA. CDR3 in amino acids: CASSLGSYGTEAFF. The CDR3 nucleotides read TGTGCCAGCAGCTTAGGTTCTTATGGGACTGAAGCTTTCTTT.

V is TRBV28 and J is TRBJ2-7, with TRBD2 matching over 10 bases. V shed 6 bases and J 0 bases; nucleotides not matched to a gene: 11. The CDR3 is made up of 17 amino acids. The germline V gene encodes CDR1 MDHEN and CDR2 SYDVKM. CDR3 in amino acids: CASRTSSAGGSSYEQYF. CDR3 bases: TGTGCCAGCAGGACCTCTTCAGCGGGAGGGTCCTCCTACGAGCAGTACTTC.

This CDR3 is CASSQGDRTNYGYTF. The CDR3 nucleotides are TGCGCCAGCAGCCAAGGGGACAGGACTAACTATGGCTACACCTTC. The chain joins TRBV5-1 to TRBJ1-2; 8 bases map to TRBD1. The CDR3 consists of 15 residues. CDR1 and CDR2 (germline): SGHRS, YFSETQ. V lost 4 bases, J lost 0 bases, and 5 bases stayed unmatched.

The genes are TRBV6-5 and TRBJ2-7, with 8 bases matching TRBD2. After removal of 5 bases from V and 3 bases from J, the junction contained 9 bases not matched to a gene. CDR1 is MNHEY and CDR2 is SVGAGI in the germline V gene. The CDR3 length is 15 residues. Here the CDR3 reads CASSREGVYRYEQYF. Here the CDR3 DNA reads TGTGCCAGCAGTCGGGAGGGAGTGTACCGCTACGAGCAGTACTTC.

This chain uses TRBV30 with TRBJ2-1; TRBD1 might be the D (6 bases). CDR1 is GTSNPN and CDR2 is SVGIG in the germline V gene (reference sequence). The CDR3 totals 15 residues. Trimming took 2 bases from V and 5 from J, leaving 16 bases between them. CDR3 region: CAWSPWGTQNNEQFF. CDR3 DNA sequence: TGTGCCTGGAGTCCATGGGGGACACAAAACAATGAGCAGTTCTTC.

The genes are TRBV27 and TRBJ2-7; 8 bases match TRBD2. The CDR3 contains 17 residues. Germline assignment: CDR1 MNHEY and CDR2 SMNVEV (reference sequence). V shed 5 bases and J 3 bases; nucleotides not matched to a gene: 15. The CDR3 DNA reads as TGTGCCAGCAGTATCGATGCGATTAGCGGGGACATCTACGAGCAGTACTTC. Translation gives CASSIDAISGDIYEQYF.

V usage is TRBV2 and J usage is TRBJ2-2; D is perhaps TRBD1 (5 bases). V was pared by 2 bases and J by 4 bases, with 11 bases between. CDR1 and CDR2 from the germline V gene are SNHLY and FYNNEI. The CDR3 consists of 15 residues. In DNA form, the CDR3 reads TGTGCCAGCAGTGAAATCAGGGTGGGCACCGGGGAGCTGTTTTTT. Amino acids: CASSEIRVGTGELFF.

The CDR3 sequence is CASSARTAYTDTQYF. In DNA form, the CDR3 reads TGTGCCAGCAGTGCCCGGACAGCCTACACAGATACGCAGTATTTT. This chain connects TRBV28 to TRBJ2-3; the D gene is possibly TRBD1 (6 bases). There are 15 residues in the CDR3. CDR1 is MDHEN and CDR2 is SYDVKM in the germline V gene. V was clipped by 5 bases and J by 2 bases, with 14 bases between them.

This sequence joins TRBV5-1 and TRBJ2-3; unclear D gene. The CDR3 runs to 13 residues. Trimming cost V 0 bases and J 5 bases, with 7 bases left between them. The germline V gene encodes CDR1 SGHRS and CDR2 YFSETQ. The CDR3 is CASSLAIRDTQYF. CDR3 sequence (DNA): TGCGCCAGCAGCTTGGCTATTAGAGATACGCAGTATTTT.